This T cell receptor beta chain was profiled in a study of beta chain features in type 1 diabetes. Study details: Examination covered some 110,000,000 sorted cells spanning all samples.

V lost 0 bases, J lost 6 bases, and 16 bases lay in between. CDR3 length equals 15 residues. CDR1 SGHRS and CDR2 YFSETQ come from the germline V gene. About this clone itself: Its antigen is unidentified.

A single heparinised blood sample, averaging around 0.11 L, was obtained per donor. A sort by CD45RO/CCR7/CD25/CD127/CD95/CD27 yielded CD4+ naive, central memory, regulatory and stem cell-like memory cells. Every bit of the isolated RNA underwent reverse transcription, so sequencing read expressed TCRB transcripts. The assay was immunoSEQ multiplex PCR, and TCRdb's table has in-frame clones only and misses some. The table has around 250,000 clones, around 21% seen once. Study-level results: In all four CD4+ subsets, TCRB CDR3 length was significantly, moderately reduced in type 1 diabetes.

The TCR comes from a woman between 40 and 50 years old with type 1 diabetes. The chain joins TRBV5-1 to TRBJ2-7, with D possibly TRBD2 on 6 matching bases. Sequencing was carried out using naive CD4+ T cells from blood. For the CDR3, the DNA is TGCGCCAGCAGCTTGGTCCCGCCCTCCGGGGGCGAGCAGTACTTC. Translated, it gives CASSLVPPSGGEQYF.